This T cell receptor beta chain originates from a study of beta chain features in type 1 diabetes. This clone occurred many times. What it binds is not known. Study results and limitations: In type 1 diabetes patients, VDJ junctions had fewer insertions; deletions at these junctions were more frequent. PCR could preferentially amplify shorter templates, alike in patients and controls.

Sequencing targeted expressed TCRB transcripts, as all isolated RNA had been reverse transcribed. Only in-frame clones appear in the TCRdb table, and some are missing; sequencing was by immunoSEQ multiplex PCR. The sample contains tens of thousands of clones, 49% of which appear only once. Germline values: CDR1 SGHRS, CDR2 YFSETQ. The CDR3 has 14 amino acids. V shed 5 bases, J shed 6 bases, and the junction held 9 bases outside the gene matches. This chain links TRBV5-1 with TRBJ1-2; TRBD1 aligns across 8 bases. The source of this sequence is a woman aged 18-35 years in good health. The sample was central memory CD4+ T cells from blood. The CDR3 loop is CASRLQGGPDGYTF. CDR3 DNA: TGCGCCAGCAGACTACAGGGGGGCCCTGATGGCTACACCTTC.